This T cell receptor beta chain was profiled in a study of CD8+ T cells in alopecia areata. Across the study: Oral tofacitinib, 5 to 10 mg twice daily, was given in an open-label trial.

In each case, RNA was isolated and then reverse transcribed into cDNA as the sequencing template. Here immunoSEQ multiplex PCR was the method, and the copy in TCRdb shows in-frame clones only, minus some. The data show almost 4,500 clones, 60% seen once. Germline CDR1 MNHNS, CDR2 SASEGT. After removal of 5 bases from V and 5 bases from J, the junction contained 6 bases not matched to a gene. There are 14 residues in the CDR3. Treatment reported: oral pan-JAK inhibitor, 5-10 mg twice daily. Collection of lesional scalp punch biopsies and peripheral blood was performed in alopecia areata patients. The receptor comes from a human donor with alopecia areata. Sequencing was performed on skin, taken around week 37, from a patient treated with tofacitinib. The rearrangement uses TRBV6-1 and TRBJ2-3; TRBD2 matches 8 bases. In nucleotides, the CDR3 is TGTGCCAGCAGTTCTGGACTAGCTCTAGATACGCAGTATTTT. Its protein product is CASSSGLALDTQYF.